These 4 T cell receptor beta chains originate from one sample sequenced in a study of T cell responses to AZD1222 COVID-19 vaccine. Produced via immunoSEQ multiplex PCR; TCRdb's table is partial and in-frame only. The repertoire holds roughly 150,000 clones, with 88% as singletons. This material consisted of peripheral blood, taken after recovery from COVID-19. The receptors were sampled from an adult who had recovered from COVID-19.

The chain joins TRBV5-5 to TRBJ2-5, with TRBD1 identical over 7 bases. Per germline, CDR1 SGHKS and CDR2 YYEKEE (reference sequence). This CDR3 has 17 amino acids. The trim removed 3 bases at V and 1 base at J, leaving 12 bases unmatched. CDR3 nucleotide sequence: TGTGCCAGCAGCTGGGTTTGTGTCCGGGACAGCCAAGAGACCCAGTACTTC. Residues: CASSWVCVRDSQETQYF.

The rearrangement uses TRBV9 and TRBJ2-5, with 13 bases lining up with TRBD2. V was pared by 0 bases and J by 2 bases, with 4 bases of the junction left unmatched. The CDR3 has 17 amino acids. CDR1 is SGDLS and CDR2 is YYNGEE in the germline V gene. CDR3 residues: CASSVATSGGSQETQYF. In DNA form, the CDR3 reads TGTGCCAGCAGCGTAGCGACTAGCGGGGGGTCTCAAGAGACCCAGTACTTC.

The CDR3 DNA reads as TGTGCCAGCAGCTTAACAGGGGGTGTCCTCGAGCAGTACTTC. Its translation: CASSLTGGVLEQYF. The chain has TRBV7-9 and TRBJ2-7; TRBD1 matches 8 bases. The CDR3 consists of 14 residues. The V segment lost 2 bases and the J segment 6 bases; nucleotides outside the gene matches: 6. From germline, CDR1 is SEHNR and CDR2 FQNEAQ (reference sequence).

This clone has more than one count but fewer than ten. The chain's CDR3 is CASSTKISDRGVSYEQYF. In DNA, the CDR3 is TGTGCCAGCAGTACGAAAATCTCCGACAGGGGGGTATCCTACGAGCAGTACTTC. The V gene is TRBV27, the J gene TRBJ2-7; 9 nucleotides agree with TRBD1. CDR1 and CDR2 from the germline V gene are MNHEY and SMNVEV (reference sequence). CDR3 length: 18 amino acids. The junction had 15 bases not matched to a gene; V was cut back by 5 bases and J by 1 base.